The 5 T cell receptor beta chains reported below all come from one sample, sequenced in a study of cytomegalovirus exposure and HLA in healthy donors (dated by TCRdb to the late 2010s). Library preparation was by the immunoSEQ multiplex PCR assay. A mixture of 60 forward primers for TCR Vbeta segments and 13 reverse primers for TCR Jbeta segments was used in the multiplex PCR. TCRdb re-hosts the immuneACCESS table, in-frame sequences only. Its copies lack some clones; in the studies checked, an unresolved V gene accounts for under half of them, and the cause for the rest is not known. The sample profile shows 200,000 or so clones; 70% to 80% of them were found once. The ten largest make up 2.9% of the sample. The sample consisted of PBMCs. Receptor source: a woman aged 30 to 39 in good health and CMV-seronegative.

The chain has TRBV5-1 and TRBJ1-1; 7 bases fit TRBD1. The V and J ends lost 2 bases and 7 bases, in that order; junction bases with no gene match: 5. The CDR3 spans 13 residues. Germline CDR1 and CDR2: SGHRS and YFSETQ. The CDR3 sequence is CASSFPGTVEAFF. CDR3 DNA sequence: TGCGCCAGCAGCTTCCCCGGGACAGTTGAAGCTTTCTTT.

J is TRBJ1-3 and V is TRBV9; no firm D call. V dropped 4 bases and J dropped 0 bases, with 11 bases sitting between them. Germline V gene data show CDR1 as SGDLS and CDR2 as YYNGEE. This CDR3 has 15 amino acids. The CDR3 DNA reads TGTGCCAGCAGCCCCCACATCCTCTCTGGAAACACCATATATTTT. Translation gives CASSPHILSGNTIYF. Drawing the rest from reference TRBV9 and TRBJ1-3, the complete variable domain is DSGVTQTPKHLITATGQRVTLRCSPRSGDLSVYWYQQSLDQGLQFLIQYYNGEERAKGNILERFSAQQFPDLHSELNLSSLELGDSALYFCASSPHILSGNTIYFGEGSWLTVV.

This clone turned up a few times. The chain employs TRBV18 and TRBJ2-5, with a possible D match to TRBD2 (5 bases). The length of the CDR3 is 16 residues. Germline CDR1 and CDR2: KGHSH and LQKENI. Trimming left V 4 bases short and J 1 base short, with 16 bases between. The CDR3 DNA reads TGTGCCAGCTCACTGATGGTCTCTAGCCTCCAAGAGACCCAGTACTTC. Translating gives CASSLMVSSLQETQYF.

V gene TRBV5-6 combines with J gene TRBJ2-7; D is possibly TRBD1 (5 bases). Trimming shortened V by 3 bases and J by 1 base, and 8 bases separated the two germline ends. The CDR3 is 13 residues long. Germline values: CDR1 SGHDT, CDR2 YYEEEE. CDR3 protein: CASSSPGSYEQYF. The DNA for the CDR3 is TGTGCCAGCAGCTCTCCAGGGTCCTACGAGCAGTACTTC.

The chain recombines TRBV6-5 with TRBJ2-6, with 8 positions matching TRBD1. The germline gives CDR1 MNHEY, CDR2 SVGAGI. The CDR3 runs to 15 residues. Losses at the gene ends were 10 bases for V and 0 bases for J; bases not matched to a gene: 5. CDR3 sequence (DNA): TGTGCCATCGGGACAGGCGCCTCTGGGGCCAACGTCCTGACTTTC. It codes for CAIGTGASGANVLTF.